This TCR beta chain was recorded in a study of CD8+ T cells in alopecia areata. Study summary: A regimen of oral tofacitinib, 5 to 10 mg twice daily, was given to treated patients. Study-level points and caveats: Lesional scalp, notably in alopecia totalis/universalis, had clonality above that of normal scalp. Although TCR sharing was seen in mice, sharing across patients was less clear, possibly for HLA-related reasons.

The germline gives CDR1 SGHNT, CDR2 YYREEE (reference sequence). The CDR3 has 14 amino acids. V was trimmed by 4 bases and J by 0 bases, leaving 5 bases between them. Extraction of RNA preceded its reverse transcription into cDNA, which served as the sequencing template. Generated by immunoSEQ multiplex PCR, the TCRdb table keeps only in-frame clones and is missing some. The sample has approximately 150,000 clones; around 87% are singletons. Note on this clone: The antigen is not known.

The sample was CD8+ T cells sorted from blood, taken at week 0. This chain connects TRBV5-4 to TRBJ2-6, with D possibly called TRBD1 or TRBD2 (5 bases each). The TCR comes from a human donor with alopecia areata. CDR3 sequence: CASSGGSGANVLTF. For the CDR3, the DNA is TGTGCCAGCAGCGGGGGCTCTGGGGCCAACGTCCTGACTTTC. Filled out from reference TRBV5-4 and TRBJ2-6, the complete variable domain reads ETGVTQSPTHLIKTRGQQVTLRCSSQSGHNTVSWYQQALGQGPQFIFQYYREEENGRGNFPPRFSGLQFPNYSSELNVNALELDDSALYLCASSGGSGANVLTFGAGSRLTVL.